This entry lists 10 T cell receptor beta chains sequenced from one sample in a study of CD8+ T cells in alopecia areata. cDNA prepared by RNA extraction and subsequent reverse transcription served as the template for sequencing. Sequencing was performed with immunoSEQ multiplex PCR; in TCRdb, only in-frame clones are kept and a portion is missing. The sample lists about 220,000 clones; more than 45% were seen once. The treatment here: oral pan-JAK inhibitor, 5-10 mg twice daily. Sequenced here: CD4+ T cells sorted from blood, sampled at week 4, from a patient treated with tofacitinib. These receptor sequences come from a human donor with alopecia areata.

This clone was detected only a few times. This sequence joins TRBV10-3 and TRBJ2-7; D unresolved. V was cut by 2 bases and J by 6 bases, with 14 bases left in between. There are 14 residues in the CDR3. Germline V gene lookup returns CDR1 ENHRY and CDR2 SYGVKD. DNA for the CDR3: TGTGCCATCAGTGAGCTGGGCGGATCGATCGAGCAGTACTTC. Its translation: CAISELGGSIEQYF.

This clone has only one observation. The chain has TRBV29-1 and TRBJ1-1; D is uncertain. In germline, CDR1 is SQVTM, CDR2 ANQGSEA. V was shortened by 8 bases and J by 0 bases, with 10 bases between the two germline ends. The CDR3 consists of 12 residues. In DNA form, the CDR3 reads TGCAGCTCCCCCGGCCTGAACACTGAAGCTTTCTTT. Amino acids: CSSPGLNTEAFF.

There are a few counts of this clone. The J gene is TRBJ1-6, the V gene TRBV19; 7 nucleotides agree with TRBD1. CDR1 LNHDA and CDR2 SQIVND come from the germline V gene (reference sequence). This CDR3 has 14 amino acids. V lost 7 bases and J lost 7; bases outside the gene matches: 7. The CDR3 loop is CASTDRVGNSPLHF. As DNA, the CDR3 is TGTGCCAGTACAGACAGGGTCGGGAATTCACCCCTCCACTTT. The entire variable domain, with the rest obtained from reference TRBV19 and TRBJ1-6, is as follows: DGGITQSPKYLFRKEGQNVTLSCEQNLNHDAMYWYRQDPGQGLRLIYYSQIVNDFQKGDIAEGYSVSREKKESFPLTVTSAQKNPTAFYLCASTDRVGNSPLHFGNGTRLTVT.

This chain uses TRBV6-5 with TRBJ2-7; 13 nucleotides match TRBD2. Germline trimming cut 8 bases from V and 2 bases from J; bases unmatched to any gene: 0. This CDR3 is built from 13 residues. CDR1 and CDR2 from the germline V gene are MNHEY and SVGAGI. CDR3 loop: CASGLAGAYEQYF. The CDR3 DNA reads TGTGCCAGCGGACTAGCGGGGGCCTACGAGCAGTACTTC.

This rearrangement joins TRBV5-1 to TRBJ2-7; D is undetermined. V was shortened by 7 bases and J by 2 bases, with 19 bases between the two germline ends. There are 15 residues in the CDR3. Per germline, CDR1 SGHRS and CDR2 YFSETQ. CDR3 coding DNA: TGCGCCAGCCGTATACTCCCGGAAGGAACCTACGAGCAGTACTTC. Its protein product is CASRILPEGTYEQYF.

The CDR3 is CASNTGAYGYTF. The CDR3 nucleotides are TGTGCCAGCAACACCGGGGCCTATGGCTACACCTTC. V gene TRBV5-6 combines with J gene TRBJ1-2, with D perhaps TRBD1 (5 bases). The CDR3 sequence is 12 residues long. The germline V and J ends were trimmed by 6 bases and 4 bases, with 10 bases remaining between them. CDR1 and CDR2 (germline): SGHDT, YYEEEE. The whole variable domain, filled in from reference TRBV5-6 and TRBJ1-2, reads DAGVTQSPTHLIKTRGQQVTLRCSPKSGHDTVSWYQQALGQGPQFIFQYYEEEERQRGNFPDRFSGHQFPNYSSELNVNALLLGDSALYLCASNTGAYGYTFGSGTRLTVV.

The chain uses TRBV11-2 and TRBJ1-5; weak D call: TRBD1 (5 bases). CDR1 is SGHAT and CDR2 is FQNNGV in the germline V gene. Trimming pared 5 bases from V and 4 bases from J, leaving 15 bases between. The CDR3 is 15 amino acids. The CDR3 DNA sequence: TGTGCCAGCAGCCCCAACGGGGGGGGTAATCAGCCCCAGCATTTT. Amino acid sequence: CASSPNGGGNQPQHF.

This clone has just one count. V gene TRBV4-3 combines with J gene TRBJ2-5, with D tentatively TRBD1 (7 bases). The V gene lost 4 bases and the J gene lost 2 bases, with 14 bases spanning the gap. The CDR3 covers 15 residues. The V gene's germline CDR1 is LGHNA and CDR2 YSLEER. The CDR3 sequence is CASSLSSGGQETQYF. The CDR3 DNA reads TGCGCCAGCAGCCTCTCATCAGGGGGGCAAGAGACCCAGTACTTC.

The chain joins TRBV19 to TRBJ1-5, with no clear D. V was trimmed by 8 bases and J by 7 bases, leaving 12 bases between them. Per the germline V gene, CDR1 is LNHDA and CDR2 is SQIVND (reference sequence). The CDR3 contains 12 residues. The CDR3 nucleotides read TGTGCCAGTCGCGGCAGTTTACAGCCCCAGCATTTT. This sequence encodes CASRGSLQPQHF. The full variable domain, with the rest looked up from reference TRBV19 and TRBJ1-5, is DGGITQSPKYLFRKEGQNVTLSCEQNLNHDAMYWYRQDPGQGLRLIYYSQIVNDFQKGDIAEGYSVSREKKESFPLTVTSAQKNPTAFYLCASRGSLQPQHFGDGTRLSIL.

V is TRBV18 and J is TRBJ1-1, with TRBD1 as a possible D gene (5 bases). Trimming stripped 0 bases from V and 8 bases from J, with 7 bases between. Germline V gene sequence: CDR1 KGHSH, CDR2 LQKENI. This CDR3 has 12 residues. This CDR3 is CASSPPGEEAFF. The CDR3 DNA is TGTGCCAGCTCACCACCGGGGGAGGAAGCTTTCTTT.